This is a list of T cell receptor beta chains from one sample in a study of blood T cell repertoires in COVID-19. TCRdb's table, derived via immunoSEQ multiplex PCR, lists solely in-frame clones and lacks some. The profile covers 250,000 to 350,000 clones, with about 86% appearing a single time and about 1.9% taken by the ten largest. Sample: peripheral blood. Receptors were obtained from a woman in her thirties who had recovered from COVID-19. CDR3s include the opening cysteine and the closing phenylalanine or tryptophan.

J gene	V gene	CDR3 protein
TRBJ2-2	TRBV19	CASSIDRAPTKDTGELFF
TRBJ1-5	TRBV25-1	CASSDSRTVQPQHF
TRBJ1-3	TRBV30	CAWRSGRSGNTIYF
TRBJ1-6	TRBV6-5	CASSLRQVFNSPLHF
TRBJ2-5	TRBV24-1	CATSDPSTGWETQYF
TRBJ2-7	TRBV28	CASTPWGGGGRPYEQYF
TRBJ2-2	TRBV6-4	CASSHPGGELFF
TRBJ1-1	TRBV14	CASSQSRNTEAFF
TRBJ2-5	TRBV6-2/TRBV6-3	CASSLLRTVQETQYF
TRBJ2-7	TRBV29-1	CSAKAEIDSYEQYF
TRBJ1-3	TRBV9	CASSKDSGNTIYF
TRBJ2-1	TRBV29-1	CSVNGGVGGFLDEQFF
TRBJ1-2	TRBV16	CAIGQVRDYGYTF
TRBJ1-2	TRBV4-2	CASSGQGPTYGYTF
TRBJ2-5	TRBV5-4	CASSLARQPGAQYF
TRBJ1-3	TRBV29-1	CSVELDRRSSGNTIYF
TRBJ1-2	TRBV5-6	CASSWSPRANYGYTF
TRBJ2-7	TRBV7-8	CASSPFQGSFSYEQYF
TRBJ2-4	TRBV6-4	CASSPGLGNIQYF
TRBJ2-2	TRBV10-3	CAISGTGTGNTGELFF
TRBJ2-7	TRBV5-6	CASSPGGGEQYF
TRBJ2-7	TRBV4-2	CASSQDRGASYEQYF
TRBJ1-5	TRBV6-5	CASTNRGLQPQHF
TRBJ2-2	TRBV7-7	CASSLLGGGELFF
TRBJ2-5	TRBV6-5	CASRIWREEETQYF
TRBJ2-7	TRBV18	CASSPRDIPSYEQYF
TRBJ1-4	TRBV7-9	CASSWTDVEKLFF
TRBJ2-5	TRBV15	CATSRPTGGQETQYF
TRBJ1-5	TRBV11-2	CASSQVSKWSKYSNQPQHF
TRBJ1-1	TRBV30	CAWSRGGNTEAFF
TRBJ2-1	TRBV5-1	CASSPRAAGKHNEQFF
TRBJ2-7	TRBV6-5	CASSPGTPNAYEQYF
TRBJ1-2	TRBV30	CAWRTTSTGGTGYTF
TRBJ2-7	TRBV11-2	CASSPGSTYWGQVYYEQYF
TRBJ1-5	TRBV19	CATRLGGGNQPQHF
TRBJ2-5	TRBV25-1	CASSGQGWETQYF
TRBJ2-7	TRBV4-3	CASSQSSGSKYEQYF
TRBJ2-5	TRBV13	CASTPGGGETQYF
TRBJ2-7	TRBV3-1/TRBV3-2	CASSQTVSPYEQYF
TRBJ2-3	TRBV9	CASSVLSYSTDTQYF
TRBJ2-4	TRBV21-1	CASSKTGRRGIQYF
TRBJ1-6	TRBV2	CASSLGQGRSPLHF
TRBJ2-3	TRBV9	CASSVDHSGSTDTQYF
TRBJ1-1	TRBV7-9	CASSAGRWNTEAFF
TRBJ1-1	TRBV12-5	CASGQGAGEAFF
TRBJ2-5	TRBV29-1	CSVAAGVSKETQYF
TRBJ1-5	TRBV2	CASSEAGRFDYSNQPQHF
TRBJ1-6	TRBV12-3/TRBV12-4	CASSPSNSPLHF
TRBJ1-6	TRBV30	CAFNLQGSAYNSPLHF
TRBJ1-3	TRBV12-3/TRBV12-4	CASSTLRNTIYF
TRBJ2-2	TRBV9	CASSVHGSMPGELFF
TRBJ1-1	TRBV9	CASSVLGGTEAFF
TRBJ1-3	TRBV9	CASSPYSEWGAGNTIYF
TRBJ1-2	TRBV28	CASDRVDYGYTF
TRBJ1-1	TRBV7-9	CASSLSRAMNTEAFF
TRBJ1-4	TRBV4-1	CASSHPFVRQGNEKLFF
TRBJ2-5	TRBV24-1	CATSETGQGGTQYF
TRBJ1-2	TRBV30	CAWSPTGLSYGYTF
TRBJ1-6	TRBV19	CASRREAATNNSPLHF